This T cell receptor (beta chain) was captured in a study of CDR3 diversity in severe acne. TCRdb recomputed calls from the PCR reads with MiXCR, one row per CDR3 protein. The sample holds roughly 100,000 distinct CDR3 sequences; about half are singletons and the top ten take around 11%. The CDR3 runs 13 residues. Trimming cost V 6 bases and J 7 bases; bases outside gene matches: 3. The sample holds a few counts of this clonotype. This TCR was recovered from a male donor with acne. The sample consisted of blood. V usage is TRBV12-3 or TRBV12-4 and J usage is TRBJ1-6; the match to TRBD1 covers 7 bases. The CDR3 reads CASSGTANSPLHF. CDR3 nucleotides: TGTGCCAGCAGCGGGACAGCGAATTCACCCCTCCACTTT.